This passage covers 12 T cell receptor beta chains from one sample sequenced in a study of graft-versus-host responses after intestinal transplantation. Sequencing used immunoSEQ multiplex PCR; TCRdb keeps in-frame clones, though not all of them. The sample yields 75,000 to 100,000 clones, 80% to 95% seen once. For these TCRs, the target antigens are not known. This sample comprised unstimulated CD8+ T cells sorted from spleen or lymph node cells, obtained before intestinal transplant. All receptors come from a human donor who received an intestinal transplant.

To note about this clone: Other DNA sequences within the sample encode an identical CDR3. CDR3 in DNA: TGTGCCAGCAGTTTTCGGGGGGCGTACGAGCAGTACTTC. Its translation is CASSFRGAYEQYF. V gene TRBV27 combines with J gene TRBJ2-7; D possibly corresponds to TRBD2 (7 bases). The V gene lost 3 bases and the J gene lost 4 bases, with 10 bases spanning the gap. The CDR3 is made up of 13 amino acids. Looked up from germline, CDR1 is MNHEY and CDR2 is SMNVEV (reference sequence).

V usage is TRBV9 and J usage is TRBJ1-2, with D possibly being TRBD1 (6 bases). This CDR3 is built from 15 residues. Germline V gives CDR1 SGDLS, CDR2 YYNGEE. The V end was cut by 3 bases, the J end by 4 bases, with 16 bases between. CDR3 amino acids: CASSGSVDSLYGYTF. CDR3 DNA sequence: TGTGCCAGCAGCGGATCGGTGGACAGTCTCTATGGCTACACCTTC.

The chain recombines TRBV30 with TRBJ2-7; 7 bases match TRBD1. Germline trimming cut 5 bases from V and 3 bases from J; bases unmatched to any gene: 7. The germline CDR1 and CDR2 sequences are GTSNPN and SVGIG (reference sequence). The CDR3 is 13 amino acids. The CDR3 region has the DNA TGTGCCTGGTCGACAGGGAGTCTCTACGAGCAGTACTTC. It encodes CAWSTGSLYEQYF.

The chain links TRBV27 to TRBJ2-1; 7 bases fit TRBD2. This CDR3 contains 14 residues. V shed 4 bases, J shed 6 bases, and the junction held 6 bases outside the gene matches. Germline CDR1 and CDR2: MNHEY and SMNVEV (reference sequence). The CDR3: CASSSGLSINEQFF. The CDR3 coding sequence is TGTGCCAGCAGTTCGGGACTAAGTATCAATGAGCAGTTCTTC.

This sequence joins TRBV5-1 and TRBJ1-1, with D possibly being TRBD1 (5 bases). The germline CDR1 and CDR2 sequences are SGHRS and YFSETQ. This CDR3 spans 15 amino acids. The germline V and J ends were trimmed by 6 bases and 5 bases, with 20 bases remaining between them. In nucleotides, the CDR3 is TGCGCCAGCAACCTGGGCCCGGCAGGGAGGACTGAAGCTTTCTTT. Its protein is CASNLGPAGRTEAFF. Complete variable domain (other parts from reference TRBV5-1 and TRBJ1-1): KAGVTQTPRYLIKTRGQQVTLSCSPISGHRSVSWYQQTPGQGLQFLFEYFSETQRNKGNFPGRFSGRQFSNSRSEMNVSTLELGDSALYLCASNLGPAGRTEAFFGQGTRLTVV.

This sequence joins TRBV6-1 and TRBJ1-2; the D gene is possibly TRBD1 (5 bases). The length of the CDR3 is 13 residues. Germline V lookup: CDR1 MNHNS, CDR2 SASEGT. Trimming pared 1 base from V and 4 bases from J, leaving 7 bases between. CDR3 coding DNA: TGTGCCAGCAGTGAAGTAGGGGCCTATGGCTACACCTTC. It codes for CASSEVGAYGYTF.

V gene TRBV11-3 combines with J gene TRBJ2-7; a possible D gene is TRBD2 (6 bases). This CDR3 region has 15 residues. Trimming took 4 bases from V and 10 from J, leaving 23 bases between them. Germline loops: CDR1 SGHNT, CDR2 YENEEA. The CDR3 loop is CASSSREKMGREQYF. The CDR3 DNA reads TGTGCCAGCAGCTCCCGGGAGAAGATGGGACGGGAACAGTACTTC.

The chain combines TRBV30 with TRBJ2-1, with a possible D match to TRBD2 (6 bases). The CDR3 contains 14 residues. Trimming cost V 2 bases and J 5 bases, with 13 bases left between them. Per germline, CDR1 GTSNPN and CDR2 SVGIG (reference sequence). The CDR3 is CAWSPSGLHNEQFF. CDR3 DNA sequence: TGTGCCTGGAGTCCTTCCGGACTACACAATGAGCAGTTCTTC.

The CDR3 bases are TGCGCCAGCAGCCAAGATACGAGCGTCTCGTACGAGCAGTACTTC. It specifies CASSQDTSVSYEQYF. This sequence joins TRBV4-1 and TRBJ2-7; D is unresolved. The CDR3 is made up of 15 amino acids. The germline CDR1 and CDR2 sequences are MGHRA and YSYEKL. V lost 0 bases and J 4 bases, leaving 13 bases between the germline ends.

The chain employs TRBV30 and TRBJ2-7; D ambiguous. With 2 bases removed from V and 6 bases from J, the gap between germline ends came to 8 bases. The CDR3 totals 11 residues. CDR1 is GTSNPN, CDR2 SVGIG, per germline (reference sequence). The CDR3: CAWSPLGEQYF. CDR3 DNA: TGTGCCTGGAGTCCTCTAGGCGAGCAGTACTTC.

The chain has TRBV4-3 and TRBJ1-1; tentatively, D is TRBD1 (6 bases). CDR3 length equals 12 residues. From germline, CDR1 is LGHNA and CDR2 YSLEER. The V gene lost 2 bases and the J gene lost 10 bases, with 11 bases spanning the gap. The CDR3 region is CASSQNRDSAFF. The CDR3 DNA reads as TGCGCCAGCAGCCAAAACAGGGATTCAGCTTTCTTT.

The chain carries TRBV6-6 and TRBJ2-5; 8 bases are shared with TRBD2. The V gene end was trimmed by 7 bases and the J gene end by 2 bases; junction bases not matched to a gene: 3. CDR1 is MNHNY, CDR2 SVGAGI, per germline (reference sequence). The CDR3 totals 13 residues. The CDR3 DNA follows: TGTGCCAGCACTTTAGCGGGGCAAGAGACCCAGTACTTC. This gives the protein CASTLAGQETQYF.